Following are 15 T cell receptor beta chains from one sample sequenced in a study of CXCR3-negative and CXCR3-positive naive CD8 T cells. The study made its TRB cDNA libraries by 5' RACE, adding UMI labels. TCRdb re-called the 5' RACE reads; one entry per CDR3 protein, DNA not given. This table holds 140,000 to 150,000 distinct CDR3 sequences. Whole-study results and caveats: Naive cells with CXCR3 showed TRB CDR3s that were more hydrophobic than those in CXCR3-negative naive cells.

No antigen has been assigned to these receptors. The specimen sequenced was naive CXCR3+ CD8+ T cells from blood. Subset in this sample: CD45RO-CCR7+CD27+CD95- naive CD8+ T cells expressing CXCR3 (TNR3+). The receptors come from a human donor in good health. Some clones in this sample may be carry-over from other donors' samples.

This chain uses TRBV20-1 with TRBJ2-7. The CDR3 extends over 12 amino acids. Germline V gene lookup returns CDR1 DFQATT and CDR2 SNEGSKA (reference sequence). The CDR3 protein is CSVVGASYEQYF.

This rearrangement joins TRBV12-3 or TRBV12-4 to TRBJ2-3; without DNA, the TCRdb call of TRBD2 cannot be checked. The CDR3 loop spans 16 amino acids. This CDR3 reads CASSTLAGGPPDTQYF.

The chain employs TRBV19 and TRBJ2-1; TCRdb gives TRBD1 as the D gene, but with no DNA this cannot be confirmed. Germline V gene data show CDR1 as LNHDA and CDR2 as SQIVND (reference sequence). This CDR3 comprises 16 residues. CDR3 sequence reads: CASSIEPPNPYNEQFF.

The chain carries TRBV6-6 and TRBJ1-1; the TCRdb D gene call, TRBD1, has no DNA to confirm it. Looked up from germline, CDR1 is MNHNY and CDR2 is SVGAGI (reference sequence). This CDR3 is built from 14 residues. CDR3 sequence reads: CASSLSYRETEAFF.

This rearrangement joins TRBV6-4 to TRBJ1-2; TCRdb's D gene call, TRBD1, goes unchecked for lack of DNA. The CDR3 runs to 13 residues. The germline CDR1 and CDR2 sequences are MRHNA and SNTAGT. CDR3 amino acids: CASSDSTGGGYTF.

The genes are TRBV7-9 and TRBJ1-2; TCRdb's assignment of TRBD1 cannot be checked, as there is no DNA. There are 16 residues in the CDR3. Germline values: CDR1 SEHNR, CDR2 FQNEAQ (reference sequence). The CDR3 spells CASSLDGGQGYYGYTF. Full variable domain (rest looked up from reference TRBV7-9 and TRBJ1-2): DTGVSQNPRHKITKRGQNVTFRCDPISEHNRLYWYRQTLGQGPEFLTYFQNEAQLEKSRLLSDRFSAERPKGSFSTLEIQRTEQGDSAMYLCASSLDGGQGYYGYTFGSGTRLTVV.

This rearrangement joins TRBV29-1 to TRBJ2-7. The CDR3 sequence is 11 residues long. CDR1 is SQVTM, CDR2 ANQGSEA, per germline. CDR3 amino acids: CSVEAASEQYF.

The genes are TRBV12-3 or TRBV12-4 and TRBJ2-5; the D gene TCRdb calls, TRBD1, cannot be checked with no DNA. CDR3 length equals 12 residues. CDR3 sequence reads: CASRTLQETQYF.

This chain joins TRBV4-1 and TRBJ2-5; TCRdb's D call of TRBD1 is untestable without DNA. The CDR3 is 11 amino acids. The germline V gene has CDR1 MGHRA and CDR2 YSYEKL. CDR3 amino acids: CASSQDGQTRF.

This rearrangement joins TRBV5-1 to TRBJ2-7; the D call from TCRdb, TRBD1, cannot be confirmed without DNA. The CDR3 is made up of 14 amino acids. Germline-derived CDR1 and CDR2 are SGHRS and YFSETQ. CDR3 region: CASSPDRGGYEQYF. The whole variable domain, remainder taken from reference TRBV5-1 and TRBJ2-7, is KAGVTQTPRYLIKTRGQQVTLSCSPISGHRSVSWYQQTPGQGLQFLFEYFSETQRNKGNFPGRFSGRQFSNSRSEMNVSTLELGDSALYLCASSPDRGGYEQYFGPGTRLTVT.

J is TRBJ2-1 and V is TRBV28; TCRdb returns TRBD1, unconfirmable since there is no DNA. This CDR3 has 14 residues. Germline V gene sequence: CDR1 MDHEN, CDR2 SYDVKM. The CDR3 loop reads CASSNLTPYNEQFF.

J is TRBJ2-4 and V is TRBV20-1; TCRdb gives TRBD1 as the D gene, but with no DNA this cannot be confirmed. The CDR3 extends over 14 amino acids. Germline V CDR1 and CDR2: DFQATT, SNEGSKA (reference sequence). The CDR3 spells CSARTMAELNIQYF.

This sequence joins TRBV15 and TRBJ1-5; checking the TCRdb D call of TRBD1 is not possible without DNA. This CDR3 contains 15 residues. Germline V gene data show CDR1 as LNHNV and CDR2 as YYDKDF (reference sequence). CDR3 region: CATSSGQGARQPQHF.

The chain joins TRBV20-1 to TRBJ2-1; TCRdb reports TRBD1, a call that lacks DNA to check it against. Germline V lookup: CDR1 DFQATT, CDR2 SNEGSKA (reference sequence). The CDR3 is made up of 12 amino acids. The CDR3 sequence: CSARVGGSEQFF.

The V call is TRBV7-9, the J call TRBJ1-5; the D call from TCRdb, TRBD1, cannot be confirmed without DNA. The CDR3 extends over 14 amino acids. Germline V lookup: CDR1 SEHNR, CDR2 FQNEAQ (reference sequence). The CDR3 is CASSDSTGNQPQHF.